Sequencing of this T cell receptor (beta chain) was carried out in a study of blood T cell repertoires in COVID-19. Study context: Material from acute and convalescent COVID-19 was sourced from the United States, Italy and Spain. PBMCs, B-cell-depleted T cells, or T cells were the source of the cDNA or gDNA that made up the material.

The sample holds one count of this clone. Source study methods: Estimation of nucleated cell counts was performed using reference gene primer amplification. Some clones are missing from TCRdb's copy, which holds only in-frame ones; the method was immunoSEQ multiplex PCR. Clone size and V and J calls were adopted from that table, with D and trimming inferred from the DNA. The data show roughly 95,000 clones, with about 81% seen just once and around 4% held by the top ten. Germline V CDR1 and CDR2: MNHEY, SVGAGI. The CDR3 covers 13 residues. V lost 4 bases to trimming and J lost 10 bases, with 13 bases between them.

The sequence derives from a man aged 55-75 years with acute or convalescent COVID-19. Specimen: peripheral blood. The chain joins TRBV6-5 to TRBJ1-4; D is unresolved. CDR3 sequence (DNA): TGTGCCAGCAGTTCCTCCCGGGATCTAAAACTGTTTTTT. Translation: CASSSSRDLKLFF.